One and the same sample provided the 7 T cell receptor beta chains below, sequenced in a study of T cells in Graves' hyperthyroidism and ophthalmopathy. It was RNA transcripts that yielded the amplified TCR beta CDR3 regions. First-round RT-PCR with HTBI primers amplified the TCR CDR3 region. TCRdb called the multiplex PCR reads again in MiXCR, with one record for every CDR3 protein. The sample lists 200,000 to 250,000 distinct CDR3 sequences, 15% to 20% occurring once. The specimen sequenced was blood. The receptors stem from a woman in her late teens or twenties with Graves' ophthalmopathy.

The chain is built from TRBV7-8 and TRBJ1-6; tentatively, D is TRBD1 (6 bases). Germline V gene lookup returns CDR1 SGHVS and CDR2 FQNEAQ. This CDR3 contains 14 residues. Trimming took 3 bases from V and 8 from J, leaving 11 bases between them. CDR3: CASSFGGGDSPLHF. The CDR3 DNA follows: TGTGCCAGCAGCTTTGGGGGGGGCGATTCACCCCTCCACTTT.

This clonotype was detected once. This chain uses TRBV28 with TRBJ2-3, with D possibly being TRBD1 or TRBD2 (6 bases each). Trimming left V 4 bases short and J 3 bases short, with 11 bases between. The germline gives CDR1 MDHEN, CDR2 SYDVKM. The CDR3 sequence is 14 residues long. This CDR3 reads CASSSPGATDTQYF. CDR3 in DNA: TGTGCCAGCAGTTCCCCGGGGGCGACAGATACGCAGTATTTT.

In this sample, this clonotype turned up many times. This sequence joins TRBV5-6 and TRBJ2-7; D is perhaps TRBD1 (6 bases). Trimming cost V 0 bases and J 5 bases, with 12 bases left between them. In germline, CDR1 is SGHDT, CDR2 YYEEEE. This CDR3 is built from 14 residues. The CDR3, as DNA: TGTGCCAGCAGCTTGGTTAGGGGGTTCGACGAGCAGTACTTC. This encodes CASSLVRGFDEQYF. The entire variable domain, with the rest obtained from reference TRBV5-6 and TRBJ2-7, is as follows: DAGVTQSPTHLIKTRGQQVTLRCSPKSGHDTVSWYQQALGQGPQFIFQYYEEEERQRGNFPDRFSGHQFPNYSSELNVNALLLGDSALYLCASSLVRGFDEQYFGPGTRLTVT.

The CDR3 DNA follows: TGTGCCAGCAGCCGGAGTGGAGGGGAGGATTCACCCCTCCACTTT. This sequence encodes CASSRSGGEDSPLHF. The chain uses TRBV6-1 and TRBJ1-6; possible D gene TRBD1, 5 bases. The CDR3 runs 15 residues. CDR1 is MNHNS, CDR2 SASEGT, per germline. The V and J ends lost 6 bases and 8 bases respectively, with 17 bases between them.

The rearrangement links TRBV2 to TRBJ1-1, with 12 bases aligning to TRBD1. V shed 10 bases and J 4 bases; nucleotides not matched to a gene: 4. The CDR3 totals 13 residues. From germline, CDR1 is SNHLY and CDR2 FYNNEI. The chain's CDR3 is CATPGQGATEAFF. The DNA of the CDR3 is TGTGCCACCCCGGGACAGGGGGCCACTGAAGCTTTCTTT.

This clonotype was seen at least ten times. The chain links TRBV3-1 to TRBJ1-2, with D uncertain. The germline CDR1 and CDR2 sequences are LGHDT and YNNKEL (reference sequence). V was trimmed by 4 bases and J by 7 bases, leaving 19 bases between them. The CDR3 contains 15 residues. CDR3 nucleotides: TGTGCCAGCAGCCCCAACCTCTCCGGGTTTGGTGGCTACACCTTC. Its protein product is CASSPNLSGFGGYTF.

This clonotype appeared many times. J is TRBJ2-5 and V is TRBV11-2, with D possibly matching TRBD2 (5 bases). V lost 5 bases to trimming and J lost 1 base, with 11 bases between them. CDR1 is SGHAT, CDR2 FQNNGV, per germline. CDR3 size: 14 residues. Written as DNA, the CDR3 is TGTGCCAGCAGCAGCCTACTAGGCCAAGAGACCCAGTACTTC. It specifies CASSSLLGQETQYF.